Listed below are T cell receptor beta chains from one sample, sequenced in a study of blood T cell repertoires in COVID-19. TCRdb's copy holds only in-frame clones and misses some; the assay was immunoSEQ multiplex PCR. This table holds about 180,000 clones, 82% found once. Source material: peripheral blood. These receptors all come from a woman aged 65 to 85 with acute or convalescent COVID-19. CDR3s include the opening cysteine and the closing phenylalanine or tryptophan. The D gene is left open where the match is weak. Clone size, where shown, is once, few, many, or a class for clones that have expanded.

clone_size	v_call	d_call	j_call	cdr3_nt	cdr3_aa
NA	TRBV7-9	NA	TRBJ2-5	TGTGCCAGCAGCTTAGCGTTTGTGGCCTTCAGGACCCAGTACTTC	CASSLAFVAFRTQYF
many	TRBV7-2	TRBD1	TRBJ2-7	TGTGCCAGCAGCTCGCCAACCAGGGGGCGGGTCTACGAGCAGTACTTC	CASSSPTRGRVYEQYF
NA	TRBV10-3	NA	TRBJ2-7	TGTGCCCCTCACCCCCCGACAGGTCTCCCCTACGAGCAGTACTTC	CAPHPPTGLPYEQYF
NA	TRBV19	TRBD2	TRBJ2-6	TGTGCCAGTAGTTCAATAGCGGGAGCGTTATCTGGGGCCAACGTCCTGACTTTC	CASSSIAGALSGANVLTF
once	TRBV5-1	TRBD1	TRBJ2-7	TGCGCCAGCAGCTTGCCAGGTGACAGGGCCTACGAGCAGTACTTC	CASSLPGDRAYEQYF
NA	TRBV19	NA	TRBJ1-5	TGTGCCAGTAGTCTCTCCGTTCGAGGCGGAAATCAGCCCCAGCATTTT	CASSLSVRGGNQPQHF
NA	TRBV7-9	NA	TRBJ1-1	TGTGCCAGCAGGAGGGCGGACGCGGACACTGAAGCTTTCTTT	CASRRADADTEAFF
NA	TRBV12-3/TRBV12-4	NA	TRBJ1-5	TGTGCCAGTACCCAGGGGTACAATCAGCCCCAGCATTTT	CASTQGYNQPQHF
NA	TRBV6-4	TRBD1	TRBJ1-1	TGTGCCAGCAGTAACCAACAGGGGACTGAAGCTTTCTTT	CASSNQQGTEAFF
NA	TRBV20-1	TRBD2	TRBJ2-5	TGCAGTGCTAGTAAACTAGCGGGTTCCCAAGAGACCCAGTACTTC	CSASKLAGSQETQYF
NA	TRBV4-3	NA	TRBJ2-3	TGCGCCAGCAGCCCCTCCGGGACTAGCACAGATACGCAGTATTTT	CASSPSGTSTDTQYF
once	TRBV6-5	TRBD2	TRBJ2-7	TGTGCCAGCAGTTCCACACTAGCGGGAGCGCCCTACGAGCAGTACTTC	CASSSTLAGAPYEQYF
NA	TRBV18	TRBD1	TRBJ1-4	TGTGCCAGCTCACCACCGAGTCAGGGGGCGCCTAATGAAAAACTGTTTTTT	CASSPPSQGAPNEKLFF
NA	TRBV30	NA	TRBJ1-2	TGTGCCTCGTCCCAGGGGTTGGAGTATGGCTACACCTTC	CASSQGLEYGYTF
NA	TRBV10-3	NA	TRBJ2-7	TGTGCCATCAGTATTACAGGGTACTCCTACGAGCAGTACTTC	CAISITGYSYEQYF
NA	TRBV9	NA	TRBJ1-5	TGTGCCAGCAGCGTAGATGGGCAGAGCAATCAGCCCCAGCATTTT	CASSVDGQSNQPQHF